Given below is one T cell receptor beta chain in context. This sample was taken from a study of blood T cell repertoires in COVID-19. TCRdb keeps only in-frame clones here, not all; method: immunoSEQ multiplex PCR. This sample has about 230,000 clones; 85% to 90% occur once, and the top ten carry roughly 12%. Enrollment of patients from Seattle took place during active infection, with longitudinal follow-up. Germline-derived CDR1 and CDR2 are LNHNV and YYDKDF (reference sequence). After removal of 3 bases from V and 3 bases from J, the junction contained 3 bases not matched to a gene. This CDR3 has 15 amino acids.

The TCR sequence derives from a man aged 45-65 years with COVID-19, enrolled during active disease. Sequencing was performed on peripheral blood. The rearrangement links TRBV15 to TRBJ2-7; 12 bases match TRBD2. CDR3 loop: CATSRETSGGYEQYF. The CDR3 DNA follows: TGTGCCACCAGCAGGGAGACTAGCGGGGGCTACGAGCAGTACTTC.